This TCR beta chain originates from a study of neurological immune-mediated disorders. Study results and limitations: Patients with HTLV-1-associated myelopathy had the highest level of TCR clonal expansion, whereas patients with multiple sclerosis had the lowest level, falling beneath the level found in healthy controls.

This clonotype was counted ten times or more. Antigen specificity is unknown. By 5'RACE with 10-nucleotide random UMIs, the cDNA was made. MiXCR was run by TCRdb on the 5' RACE reads, yielding one entry per CDR3 protein. The sample includes tens of thousands of distinct CDR3 sequences, under 20% seen only once; the top ten take roughly 15%. The length of the CDR3 is 14 residues. Trimming left V 6 bases short and J 5 bases short, with 18 bases between. Germline CDR1 and CDR2: DFQATT and SNEGSKA (reference sequence). This receptor was identified in a woman between 40 and 55 years old in good health. Sequencing used PBMCs. The chain recombines TRBV20-1 with TRBJ2-3, with D perhaps given as TRBD1 or TRBD2 (5 bases each). CDR3 amino acids: CSAEPGPTEDTQYF. DNA for the CDR3: TGCAGTGCCGAACCGGGGCCGACGGAAGATACGCAGTATTTT.